Shown below are 9 T cell receptor beta chains from a single sample sequenced in a study of OX40 agonist ivuxolimab in advanced cancers. Profiling relied on immunoSEQ multiplex PCR, and the TCRdb table lists in-frame clones only, not all of them. The table includes over 40,000 clones, approximately 84% detected once. This specimen was CD4+ or CD8+ T cells sorted from blood, taken in a trial of the OX40 agonist ivuxolimab. The receptors originated from an adult with an advanced solid tumor such as melanoma, head and neck, liver or kidney cancer.

The genes are TRBV19 and TRBJ2-7; D not resolved. This CDR3 comprises 12 residues. Germline lookup yields CDR1 LNHDA and CDR2 SQIVND (reference sequence). V lost 4 bases to trimming and J lost 5 bases, with 9 bases between them. CDR3 in amino acids: CASSSFMDEQYF. CDR3 coding DNA: TGTGCCAGTAGTAGCTTCATGGACGAGCAGTACTTC.

This clone was seen only once. The rearrangement joins TRBV5-4 to TRBJ1-4; D perhaps matches TRBD1 (5 bases). Per germline, CDR1 SGHNT and CDR2 YYREEE (reference sequence). The CDR3 runs 15 residues. The V end lost 4 bases, the J end lost 0 bases, and 10 bases lay between the germline ends. CDR3 nucleotides: TGTGCCAGCAGCCCCGGGACCACAACTAATGAAAAACTGTTTTTT. Translating gives CASSPGTTTNEKLFF.

This clone has a handful of counts. The V gene is TRBV2, the J gene TRBJ1-1, with D possibly being TRBD1 (6 bases). From germline, CDR1 is SNHLY and CDR2 FYNNEI. The V and J ends lost 5 bases and 2 bases respectively, with 15 bases between them. The CDR3 totals 15 residues. The CDR3 region is CASSFPQGANTEAFF. In nucleotides, the CDR3 is TGTGCCAGCAGTTTTCCACAGGGAGCTAACACTGAAGCTTTCTTT.

The V gene is TRBV5-1, the J gene TRBJ2-3; no clear D. The CDR3 has 12 amino acids. Germline CDR1 reads SGHRS; CDR2 reads YFSETQ. V was clipped by 3 bases and J by 4 bases, with 6 bases between them. CDR3 region: CASSSESDTQYF. As DNA, the CDR3 is TGCGCCAGCAGCTCGGAATCAGATACGCAGTATTTT.

The chain is built from TRBV11-2 and TRBJ1-2; a possible D gene is TRBD1 (5 bases). The CDR3 extends over 15 amino acids. V was clipped by 1 base and J by 0 bases, with 9 bases between them. Germline values: CDR1 SGHAT, CDR2 FQNNGV. CDR3 in amino acids: CASSLGQGANYGYTF. The CDR3 bases are TGTGCCAGCAGCTTAGGTCAGGGAGCTAACTATGGCTACACCTTC.

The CDR3 loop is CASSLDRGLTYNEQFF. CDR3 nucleotides: TGCGCCAGCAGCTTGGATCGGGGTCTCACCTACAATGAGCAGTTCTTC. V and J are TRBV5-1 and TRBJ2-1, with D possibly matching TRBD2 (5 bases). Trimming took 0 bases from V and 2 from J, leaving 12 bases between them. The germline gives CDR1 SGHRS, CDR2 YFSETQ. This CDR3 has 16 amino acids.

V is TRBV2 and J is TRBJ2-3; no clear D gene. CDR1 and CDR2 from the germline V gene are SNHLY and FYNNEI. The V end lost 4 bases, the J end lost 10 bases, and 12 bases lay between the germline ends. CDR3 length: 12 residues. The CDR3 reads CASSVATDPQYF. The CDR3 DNA is TGTGCCAGCAGTGTGGCCACGGATCCGCAGTATTTT.

Regarding this clone: Other DNA sequences of this sample code for an identical CDR3. The J gene is TRBJ2-1, the V gene TRBV5-1; D assignment may be TRBD1 or TRBD2 (5 bases each). This CDR3 is built from 11 residues. Trimming cost V 6 bases and J 10 bases, with 11 bases left between them. Germline loops: CDR1 SGHRS, CDR2 YFSETQ. CDR3: CASTEGLEQFF. DNA of the CDR3: TGCGCCAGCACCGAGGGGTTAGAGCAGTTCTTC.

This clone has only one observation. V usage is TRBV5-1 and J usage is TRBJ2-1, with D unclear. The germline V and J ends were trimmed by 0 bases and 6 bases, with 13 bases remaining between them. The germline CDR1 and CDR2 sequences are SGHRS and YFSETQ. The CDR3 is 15 amino acids. The DNA of the CDR3 is TGCGCCAGCAGCTTGGTGCCAGGCCAAAGCAATGAGCAGTTCTTC. This encodes CASSLVPGQSNEQFF.